This is a list of T cell receptor beta chains from one sample in a study of blood T cell repertoires in COVID-19. Libraries were prepared by immunoSEQ multiplex PCR; TCRdb keeps only in-frame clonotypes and omits some of them. Of roughly 39,000 clones in the sample, almost 85% were seen once. Source material: peripheral blood. These receptor sequences come from a human donor in a cohort sampled during active COVID-19. Both conserved end residues are part of each CDR3. Fields, in order: D gene, V gene, clone size, J gene, CDR3 protein, CDR3 DNA. A D gene is named only where the DNA matches it firmly. Part of the rows lack a size; the others show once, few, many or a class for expanded clones.

D: -
V: TRBV19
size: -
J: TRBJ2-5
CDR3: CASTQGGGKETQYF
DNA: TGTGCCAGTACCCAAGGGGGGGGAAAAGAGACCCAGTACTTC

D: -
V: TRBV5-1
size: -
J: TRBJ2-3
CDR3: CASSLAHEPSTYTQYF
DNA: TGCGCCAGCAGCCTGGCGCATGAGCCATCCACGTATACGCAGTATTTT

D: -
V: TRBV14
size: -
J: TRBJ1-4
CDR3: CASSQYTGGEKLFF
DNA: TGTGCCAGCAGCCAGTACACGGGAGGTGAAAAACTGTTTTTT

D: -
V: TRBV6-5
size: -
J: TRBJ1-1
CDR3: CASIFIGAQGEAFF
DNA: TGTGCCAGCATCTTCATCGGCGCGCAGGGTGAAGCTTTCTTT

D: -
V: TRBV19
size: -
J: TRBJ1-1
CDR3: CASSIRERQPNTEAFF
DNA: TGTGCCAGTAGTATAAGAGAGCGACAGCCGAACACTGAAGCTTTCTTT

D: -
V: TRBV6-5
size: -
J: TRBJ2-5
CDR3: CASRNRGGETQYF
DNA: TGTGCCAGCAGAAACAGGGGGGGGGAGACCCAGTACTTC

D: -
V: TRBV7-2
size: -
J: TRBJ2-3
CDR3: CASSFTGRTDTQYF
DNA: TGTGCCAGCAGCTTTACCGGGAGAACAGATACGCAGTATTTT

D: TRBD1
V: TRBV5-4
size: once
J: TRBJ1-1
CDR3: CASSLANRGPVEAFF
DNA: TGTGCCAGCAGCTTGGCAAACAGGGGGCCGGTTGAAGCTTTCTTT

D: TRBD1
V: TRBV18
size: -
J: TRBJ1-6
CDR3: CASSPISGGSYNSPLHF
DNA: TGTGCCAGCTCACCAATCTCAGGGGGCTCCTATAATTCACCCCTCCACTTT

D: -
V: TRBV25-1
size: -
J: TRBJ2-7
CDR3: CASSREDGSYEQYF
DNA: TGTGCCAGCAGCAGGGAGGACGGGTCCTACGAGCAGTACTTC

D: -
V: TRBV6-5
size: -
J: TRBJ2-7
CDR3: CASSSHNYEQYF
DNA: TGTGCCAGCAGTAGCCATAACTACGAGCAGTACTTC

D: TRBD1
V: TRBV6-2/TRBV6-3
size: -
J: TRBJ2-7
CDR3: CASSDGQGTYEQYF
DNA: TGTGCCAGCAGTGACGGACAGGGAACCTACGAGCAGTACTTC

D: TRBD2
V: TRBV6-5
size: -
J: TRBJ2-7
CDR3: CASSLRTSGLYEQYF
DNA: TGTGCCAGCAGTCTGCGGACTAGCGGGCTCTACGAGCAGTACTTC

D: -
V: TRBV7-8
size: -
J: TRBJ2-1
CDR3: CASSPYRVSSYNEQFF
DNA: TGTGCCAGCAGCCCATACAGGGTCAGCTCCTACAATGAGCAGTTCTTC

D: TRBD1
V: TRBV11-2
size: -
J: TRBJ2-7
CDR3: CASSALLGQGPYEQYF
DNA: TGTGCCAGCAGCGCTCTCCTGGGACAGGGGCCCTACGAGCAGTACTTC

D: TRBD1
V: TRBV18
size: -
J: TRBJ2-7
CDR3: CASSPAPGQAHEQYF
DNA: TGTGCCAGCTCACCAGCACCTGGACAGGCTCACGAGCAGTACTTC

D: -
V: TRBV19
size: -
J: TRBJ2-5
CDR3: CASTPQGRETQYF
DNA: TGTGCCAGCACCCCCCAGGGAAGGGAGACCCAGTACTTC

D: -
V: TRBV6-6
size: -
J: TRBJ1-2
CDR3: CASSYLGGPLGYTF
DNA: TGTGCCAGCAGTTACTTGGGAGGCCCCCTGGGCTACACCTTC

D: -
V: TRBV5-8
size: -
J: TRBJ1-5
CDR3: CASSLFAGQPQHF
DNA: TGTGCCAGCAGCTTGTTCGCAGGTCAGCCCCAGCATTTT

D: TRBD1
V: TRBV15
size: -
J: TRBJ2-7
CDR3: CATSRDRQSDEQYF
DNA: TGTGCCACCAGCAGGGACAGGCAAAGCGACGAGCAGTACTTC

D: -
V: TRBV7-8
size: few
J: TRBJ2-7
CDR3: CASSLVGGTGDGEQYF
DNA: TGTGCCAGCAGCTTAGTTGGCGGAACGGGTGACGGCGAGCAGTACTTC

D: TRBD1
V: TRBV5-1
size: -
J: TRBJ2-1
CDR3: CASSFRQGADNEQFF
DNA: TGCGCCAGCAGCTTTAGACAGGGGGCGGACAATGAGCAGTTCTTC

D: TRBD1
V: TRBV4-2
size: -
J: TRBJ2-1
CDR3: CASSQVTGGLYNEQFF
DNA: TGTGCCAGCAGCCAAGTAACAGGGGGACTCTACAATGAGCAGTTCTTC

D: TRBD1
V: TRBV5-1
size: few
J: TRBJ1-2
CDR3: CASSLEAGQGVYGYTF
DNA: TGCGCCAGCAGCTTGGAAGCGGGACAGGGCGTATATGGCTACACCTTC

D: -
V: TRBV30
size: -
J: TRBJ1-1
CDR3: CAWSRRQYVDTEAFF
DNA: TGTGCCTGGAGTCGACGACAGTATGTGGACACTGAAGCTTTCTTT

D: TRBD1
V: TRBV24-1
size: -
J: TRBJ2-1
CDR3: CATSDRDRDYNEQFF
DNA: TGTGCCACCAGTGACCGGGACAGGGATTACAATGAGCAGTTCTTC

D: TRBD2
V: TRBV3-1/TRBV3-2
size: once
J: TRBJ2-7
CDR3: CASSQVLGDYYEQYF
DNA: TGTGCCAGCAGCCAAGTGTTAGGGGACTACTACGAGCAGTACTTC